This TCR beta chain was obtained from a study of T cell changes during pregnancy in multiple sclerosis. Trimming took 4 bases from V and 5 from J; bases not matched to a gene: 2. The CDR3 contains 14 residues. Germline assignment: CDR1 MGHDK and CDR2 SYGVNS. The data were produced by immunoSEQ multiplex PCR, yet TCRdb's version contains in-frame clones alone and is incomplete. This table holds tens of thousands of clones, roughly 94% found once. The source was peripheral blood, collected in the third trimester of pregnancy. The V and J genes are TRBV25-1 and TRBJ2-1; 10 bases fit TRBD2. This sequence was found in a female donor with multiple sclerosis, enrolled in a pregnancy study. CDR3 DNA sequence: TGTGCCAGCAGTGGTAGCGGGGGGAACAATGAGCAGTTCTTC. It codes for CASSGSGGNNEQFF.